Following are 9 T cell receptor beta chains from one sample sequenced in a study of T-cell memory formation after mild COVID-19. Each CDR3 protein is one row after TCRdb ran MiXCR on the 5' RACE reads. The top ten hold about 20% of the sample, which has 300,000 to 400,000 distinct CDR3 sequences, roughly an eighth seen once. The sample comprised PBMCs or a T cell subset sorted from them (not recorded which). The source is a young man who had mild COVID-19 (a few samples of this study predate the infection). Cell type and time point are not known.

The chain couples TRBV12-3 or TRBV12-4 to TRBJ1-5, with 9 bases fitting TRBD1. Unmatched junction bases numbered 6, after V lost 3 bases and J lost 6 bases. This CDR3 is built from 15 residues. The CDR3 nucleotides read TGTGCCAGCAGTTTGGGGGACAGGGTGAGTCAGCCCCAGCATTTT. Its protein is CASSLGDRVSQPQHF.

This clonotype was seen only once. The rearrangement joins TRBV10-3 to TRBJ1-1, with D hard to call. V shed 2 bases and J shed 4 bases, with 2 bases lying between them. The CDR3 loop spans 11 amino acids. The germline CDR1 and CDR2 sequences are ENHRY and SYGVKD. Here the CDR3 DNA reads TGTGCCATCAGTGAGGGCACTGAAGCTTTCTTT. This sequence encodes CAISEGTEAFF.

This clonotype was seen a handful of times. The gene calls are TRBV7-2 and TRBJ2-1; TRBD2 aligns across 12 bases. After removal of 4 bases from V and 12 bases from J, the junction contained 7 bases not matched to a gene. The CDR3 runs 14 residues. The germline V gene encodes CDR1 SGHTA and CDR2 FQGNSA. CDR3 residues: CASSSRLAGAGQFF. The CDR3 region has the DNA TGTGCCAGCAGCTCGCGACTAGCGGGGGCCGGGCAGTTCTTC.

This clonotype was found a few times. The V call is TRBV20-1, the J call TRBJ2-1, with no clear D. The CDR3 extends over 14 amino acids. Germline loops: CDR1 DFQATT, CDR2 SNEGSKA (reference sequence). Trimming stripped 1 base from V and 7 bases from J, with 14 bases between. The DNA of the CDR3 is TGCAGTGCTAGAGTTATCTGGCGGATGAATGAGCAGTTCTTC. The encoded protein is CSARVIWRMNEQFF.

This clonotype came up a few times. This sequence joins TRBV6-5 and TRBJ1-1; maybe TRBD1 (5 bases). V was cut by 2 bases and J by 6 bases, with 13 bases left in between. This CDR3 is 14 amino acids long. CDR1 and CDR2 (germline): MNHEY, SVGAGI. The CDR3 DNA reads as TGTGCCAGCAGTTACCATCTGGGACGGCCTGAAGCTTTCTTT. Translating it yields CASSYHLGRPEAFF.

To note about this clonotype: It may be a read error: a sequence one base away is much more abundant. The chain has TRBV7-3 and TRBJ2-3, with D perhaps TRBD2 (6 bases). Between the trimmed V and J ends, which lost 2 bases and 2 bases, there was a span of 8 bases. Germline-derived CDR1 and CDR2 are SGHTA and FQGTGA. The CDR3 is made up of 14 amino acids. In DNA, the CDR3 is TGTGCCAGCAGCTTAGCGGGGCCCACAGATACGCAGTATTTT. Translation gives CASSLAGPTDTQYF.

V and J are TRBV24-1 and TRBJ2-1, with 7 bases that match TRBD1. J lost 5 bases, V lost 4 bases, and 7 bases had no gene match. Germline V CDR1 and CDR2: KGHDR, SFDVKD. This CDR3 region has 15 residues. CDR3 protein: CATSDPGTANNEQFF. CDR3 coding DNA: TGTGCCACCAGTGACCCAGGGACAGCCAACAATGAGCAGTTCTTC.

The chain links TRBV7-2 to TRBJ1-4; D ambiguous. This CDR3 is built from 13 residues. Trimming shortened V by 6 bases and J by 10 bases, and 15 bases separated the two germline ends. In germline, CDR1 is SGHTA, CDR2 FQGNSA. CDR3 region: CASSSVVEGKLFF. CDR3 sequence (DNA): TGTGCCAGCAGTTCAGTCGTTGAGGGAAAACTGTTTTTT.

This clonotype has just a few counts. The chain employs TRBV20-1 and TRBJ2-7; D not certain. Germline CDR1 reads DFQATT; CDR2 reads SNEGSKA (reference sequence). The CDR3 runs 14 residues. V lost 6 bases and J lost 5, with 20 bases in between. CDR3 nucleotides: TGCAGTGCCCGGAAGCGTATAAATTGGGACGAGCAGTACTTC. Its protein is CSARKRINWDEQYF.